This T cell receptor (beta chain) was retrieved from a study of OX40 agonist ivuxolimab in advanced cancers. Background on the study: Three partial responders included one hepatocellular carcinoma patient and two cutaneous melanoma patients.

Sequencing used immunoSEQ multiplex PCR; TCRdb keeps in-frame clones, though not all of them. The sample gives fewer than 20,000 clones, around 78% of which show up once; approximately 15% is in the top ten. Peripheral blood came from all dose cohorts at three timepoints. Overall study results and limits: Normalized T-cell clonal expansion was also low in a subset of nonresponders. The work left the antigen specificity of expanded peripheral T cells undetermined.

The CDR3 contains 15 residues. The germline gives CDR1 WNHNN, CDR2 SYGVQD (reference sequence). Trimming took 8 bases from V and 8 from J, leaving 21 bases between them. About this clone: As yet, its antigen is unknown.

J is TRBJ2-2 and V is TRBV10-1; D gene uncertain. This sequence originates from an adult with an advanced solid tumor such as melanoma, head and neck, liver or kidney cancer. The sequencing used CD4+ or CD8+ T cells sorted from blood, collected in a trial of the OX40 agonist ivuxolimab. The CDR3 DNA follows: TGCGCCAGCTCATCCCGGAAAAAAACGGTTGGGGAGCTGTTTTTT. This codes for CASSSRKKTVGELFF.